A single sample gave rise to the 26 T cell receptor beta chains below, sequenced in a study of CXCR3-negative and CXCR3-positive naive CD8 T cells. Study-wide points: Naive cells with CXCR3 showed TRB CDR3s that were more hydrophobic than those in CXCR3-negative naive cells.

These TCRs are of unknown antigen specificity. TRB cDNA was prepared as libraries by UMI-labeled 5' RACE. TCRdb reworked the 5' RACE reads into one entry per CDR3 protein, no DNA. Here the sample table reports some 60,000 distinct CDR3 sequences. Sample: naive CXCR3+ CD8+ T cells from blood. Subset in this sample: CD45RO-CCR7+CD27+CD95- naive CD8+ T cells expressing CXCR3 (TNR3+). The receptor set was obtained from a human donor in good health. Some clones in this sample may be carry-over from other donors' samples.

The chain uses TRBV12-3 or TRBV12-4 and TRBJ2-3; lacking DNA, the TRBD2 call made by TCRdb goes unchecked. The CDR3 covers 19 residues. The CDR3 protein is CASSSPGVAESSSTDTQYF.

This sequence joins TRBV4-1 and TRBJ2-7; TCRdb lists TRBD2, though no DNA is available to test this call. This CDR3 has 13 amino acids. The germline V gene encodes CDR1 MGHRA and CDR2 YSYEKL. This CDR3 reads CASSPGLAEEQYF.

The V call is TRBV5-6, the J call TRBJ2-1. This CDR3 is built from 11 residues. CDR1 SGHDT and CDR2 YYEEEE come from the germline V gene. The CDR3: CASSLIREQFF.

V and J are TRBV20-1 and TRBJ1-6; the D call from TCRdb, TRBD1, cannot be confirmed without DNA. CDR3 length: 15 amino acids. Germline CDR1 is DFQATT and CDR2 is SNEGSKA (reference sequence). The CDR3 spells CSAMEPEGFNSPLHF.

The rearrangement joins TRBV10-2 to TRBJ2-4; TCRdb picks TRBD2, but there is no DNA to check that call. This CDR3 is 15 amino acids long. Germline lookup yields CDR1 WSHSY and CDR2 SAAADI. CDR3 in amino acids: CASRDSGGLANIQYF.

The J gene is TRBJ1-1, the V gene TRBV5-1; TCRdb indicates TRBD1, and absent DNA this call remains unverified. Looked up from germline, CDR1 is SGHRS and CDR2 is YFSETQ. The CDR3 has 14 residues. The CDR3 spells CASSPLQVNTEAFF.

The chain has TRBV28 and TRBJ2-7. The CDR3 consists of 12 residues. From germline, CDR1 is MDHEN and CDR2 SYDVKM. The CDR3 sequence is CASSGWIDEQYF.

The chain couples TRBV7-3 to TRBJ2-1; TCRdb returns TRBD2, unconfirmable since there is no DNA. In germline, CDR1 is SGHTA, CDR2 FQGTGA. The CDR3 is 16 residues long. This chain's CDR3 is CASSLIGSGGYNEQFF.

The chain carries TRBV7-8 and TRBJ1-2; TCRdb designates TRBD1, a call that cannot be tested without DNA. Germline CDR1 reads SGHVS; CDR2 reads FQNEAQ. The CDR3 spans 14 residues. CDR3 residues: CASSLSAGGYGYTF.

The chain has TRBV7-8 and TRBJ1-2. The CDR3 sequence is 14 residues long. Germline V gene lookup returns CDR1 SGHVS and CDR2 FQNEAQ. The CDR3 reads CASSSYTIGESYTF.

The chain recombines TRBV21-1 with TRBJ1-2; no DNA is available, so the TRBD1 call from TCRdb remains unchecked. TRBV21-1 is termed a pseudogene. The CDR3 runs 16 residues. CDR3 region: CASSQPPDRGDYGYTF.

This chain links TRBV20-1 with TRBJ2-7; the D call from TCRdb, TRBD1, cannot be confirmed without DNA. The CDR3 loop spans 13 amino acids. CDR1 is DFQATT and CDR2 is SNEGSKA in the germline V gene (reference sequence). CDR3 protein: CSATHRGTYEQYF.

This chain uses TRBV29-1 with TRBJ2-5; the D call from TCRdb, TRBD1, cannot be confirmed without DNA. Germline CDR1 and CDR2: SQVTM and ANQGSEA. The CDR3 consists of 15 residues. The CDR3 loop is CSVERTGGAGETQYF. The full variable domain, completed using reference TRBV29-1 and TRBJ2-5, is SAVISQKPSRDICQRGTSLTIQCQVDSQVTMMFWYRQQPGQSLTLIATANQGSEATYESGFVIDKFPISRPNLTFSTLTVSNMSPEDSSIYLCSVERTGGAGETQYFGPGTRLLVL.

This chain links TRBV19 with TRBJ2-3; TCRdb reports TRBD1, a call that lacks DNA to check it against. CDR3 length equals 15 residues. CDR1 is LNHDA and CDR2 is SQIVND in the germline V gene (reference sequence). The CDR3 region is CASSIPGQETDTQYF.

This rearrangement joins TRBV7-2 to TRBJ2-5; TCRdb reports TRBD2, a call that lacks DNA to check it against. CDR1 SGHTA and CDR2 FQGNSA come from the germline V gene. The CDR3 extends over 12 amino acids. This CDR3 reads CASKWGEETQYF.

The chain's CDR3 is CATRGYNEQFF. The gene calls are TRBV10-2 and TRBJ2-1; TCRdb calls TRBD1, which cannot be checked without DNA. The germline gives CDR1 WSHSY, CDR2 SAAADI. The CDR3 runs to 11 residues.

The rearrangement links TRBV12-3 or TRBV12-4 to TRBJ1-2; TCRdb's D call of TRBD1 is untestable without DNA. The CDR3 is 12 residues long. CDR3 loop: CASSPDREESAF.

This chain uses TRBV10-1 with TRBJ1-2. CDR1 WNHNN and CDR2 SYGVQD come from the germline V gene (reference sequence). CDR3 length equals 11 residues. CDR3 amino acids: CANQGHQGYTF.

The V and J genes are TRBV15 and TRBJ1-4; TCRdb reports TRBD1, a call that lacks DNA to check it against. Germline CDR1 and CDR2: LNHNV and YYDKDF (reference sequence). This CDR3 spans 15 amino acids. The CDR3 spells CATSPRDRGNEKLFF.

The chain joins TRBV7-9 to TRBJ2-1. Germline CDR1 reads SEHNR; CDR2 reads FQNEAQ (reference sequence). This CDR3 has 14 residues. CDR3 residues: CASSLGFSYNEQFF.

The rearrangement joins TRBV4-3 to TRBJ2-7; there is no DNA to check the TCRdb D call of TRBD1. CDR3 length equals 15 residues. CDR1 LGHNA and CDR2 YSLEER come from the germline V gene. The CDR3 region is CASSQAGAGSYEQYF.

The V gene is TRBV6-6, the J gene TRBJ1-1; TCRdb lists TRBD1, though no DNA is available to test this call. This CDR3 has 13 residues. CDR1 is MNHNY, CDR2 SVGAGI, per germline (reference sequence). The CDR3 sequence is CACNGGSGTEAFF.

The J gene is TRBJ1-3, the V gene TRBV9. The CDR3 spans 15 residues. Germline CDR1 is SGDLS and CDR2 is YYNGEE. CDR3 region: CASICSREVGNTIYF.

The chain is built from TRBV29-1 and TRBJ2-1; TCRdb names TRBD1, which stays unverified in the absence of DNA. Germline CDR1 is SQVTM and CDR2 is ANQGSEA. This CDR3 has 14 amino acids. CDR3 loop: CSVVGGDILDEQFF.

J is TRBJ2-1 and V is TRBV12-3 or TRBV12-4; with no DNA, the TCRdb D assignment of TRBD2 cannot be verified. The CDR3 covers 15 residues. The CDR3 here is CASSRPGGPNNEQFF.

The chain has TRBV12-3 or TRBV12-4 and TRBJ1-2; TCRdb selects TRBD1, and the lack of DNA leaves this call unchecked. The length of the CDR3 is 14 residues. CDR3 protein: CASSPGGIYYGYTF.